This TCR beta chain was captured in a study of shared clonotypes between healthy human individuals. Losses at the gene ends were 4 bases for V and 11 bases for J; bases not matched to a gene: 11. CDR3 length: 14 amino acids. From germline, CDR1 is SGDLS and CDR2 YYNGEE. TCRdb's table, derived via immunoSEQ multiplex PCR, lists solely in-frame clones and lacks some. Seen here are more than 1.2 million clones, just under 99% observed once, and the top ten hold over 0.3%. J is TRBJ2-1 and V is TRBV9, with 8 bases lining up with TRBD2. Specimen: naive CD4+ T cells sorted from blood. Described subset: CD45RA+ positively selected. The origin of this receptor is a man under 40 in good health. CDR3 sequence (DNA): TGTGCCAGCAGCCCATTCCTAGCGGGTTGGAAGCAGTTCTTC. Its protein product is CASSPFLAGWKQFF.